These 18 T cell receptor beta chains originate from one sample sequenced in a study of identical twins. TCRdb recomputed calls from the 5' RACE reads with MiXCR, one row per CDR3 protein. The sample carries about 700,000 distinct CDR3 sequences, over 5% recorded once. The sequenced sample was naive T cells sorted from blood. Every receptor here comes from a man aged 18 to 35 in good health.

Remarks on this clonotype: A much larger clone differs from this one at a single base, so this may be a read error. Given the absence of the conserved phenylalanine or tryptophan at the CDR3 end, a read error is likely. The chain recombines TRBV9 with TRBJ1-5; TRBD1 is a possible D gene (5 bases). CDR3 length equals 15 residues. V lost 3 bases and J 5 bases, leaving 15 bases between the germline ends. The germline V gene encodes CDR1 SGDLS and CDR2 YYNGEE. The CDR3 DNA follows: TGTGCCAGCAGCGCCGGGCAGGGAAGGCATCAGCCCCAGCATTAT. Amino acids: CASSAGQGRHQPQHY.

This clonotype was detected ten times or more. The chain combines TRBV10-3 with TRBJ2-7; TRBD2 matches at 8 bases. Germline V CDR1 and CDR2: ENHRY, SYGVKD. This CDR3 contains 17 residues. Trimming removed 9 bases from V and 0 bases from J; junction bases left unmatched: 16. CDR3 protein: CAIRQLAGPYPSYEQYV. The DNA of the CDR3 is TGTGCCATTCGACAGTTAGCGGGACCATACCCCTCCTACGAGCAGTACGTC.

This clonotype occurred a few times. The chain links TRBV12-3 or TRBV12-4 to TRBJ2-1; D is possibly TRBD2 (6 bases). This CDR3 contains 16 residues. The V end was cut by 4 bases, the J end by 5 bases, with 18 bases between. CDR3 DNA sequence: TGTGCCAGCAGTTCCTCGACTAGGTCTTTCAACAATGAGCAGTTCTTC. It specifies CASSSSTRSFNNEQFF.

This clonotype has more than one count but fewer than ten. The rearrangement uses TRBV19 and TRBJ1-5, with a weak D call TRBD1 (6 bases). V was pared by 5 bases and J by 3 bases, with 14 bases between. Per the germline V gene, CDR1 is LNHDA and CDR2 is SQIVND (reference sequence). The CDR3 is 15 amino acids. CDR3 sequence (DNA): TGTGCCAGTAGTCCGGGACATGAAAACAATCAGCCCCAGCATTTT. It codes for CASSPGHENNQPQHF.

This clonotype was seen a few times. The rearrangement uses TRBV7-8 and TRBJ2-2; D gene unclear. Germline lookup yields CDR1 SGHVS and CDR2 FQNEAQ. V gave up 6 bases and J gave up 0 bases, with 11 bases separating them. This CDR3 region has 15 residues. CDR3 in amino acids: CASRTESTNTGELFF. Written as DNA, the CDR3 is TGTGCCAGCAGGACGGAATCCACGAACACCGGGGAGCTGTTTTTT.

This clonotype was seen only a few times. This sequence joins TRBV7-9 and TRBJ1-5; D ambiguous. Trimming removed 4 bases at V and 6 bases at J, with 16 bases between. Germline V lookup: CDR1 SEHNR, CDR2 FQNEAQ (reference sequence). The CDR3 spans 15 residues. CDR3 nucleotides: TGTGCCAGCAGCTCTAGCGGGTGGCCTTCTCAGCCCCAGCATTTT. Translation: CASSSSGWPSQPQHF.

This clonotype was recorded a few times. The chain employs TRBV12-3 or TRBV12-4 and TRBJ2-4; either TRBD1 or TRBD2 may supply D (6 bases each). This CDR3 has 15 amino acids. V gave up 3 bases and J gave up 4 bases, with 13 bases separating them. The CDR3 nucleotides read TGTGCCAGCAGTTTTCGGGGGCCCCAGAAAAACATTCAGTACTTC. Its translation is CASSFRGPQKNIQYF.

The chain couples TRBV5-1 to TRBJ2-7, with TRBD2 identical over 8 bases. This CDR3 comprises 14 residues. V shed 1 base and J 5 bases; nucleotides not matched to a gene: 5. The germline gives CDR1 SGHRS, CDR2 YFSETQ. CDR3: CASSLLGGRHEQYF. DNA of the CDR3: TGCGCCAGCAGCTTGTTAGGCGGGAGGCACGAGCAGTACTTC.

The chain combines TRBV3-1 with TRBJ1-2; 7 nucleotides line up with TRBD1. CDR3 length: 15 amino acids. Germline trimming cut 2 bases from V and 2 bases from J; bases unmatched to any gene: 5. Germline loops: CDR1 LGHDT, CDR2 YNNKEL (reference sequence). CDR3 region: CASSQRRGGNYGYTF. For the CDR3, the DNA is TGTGCCAGCAGCCAACGCAGGGGGGGCAACTATGGCTACACCTTC.

This clonotype showed up many times. V and J are TRBV5-5 and TRBJ2-1, with D possibly TRBD2 on 5 matching bases. CDR1 is SGHKS, CDR2 YYEKEE, per germline (reference sequence). The V and J ends lost 4 bases and 6 bases respectively, with 23 bases between them. The CDR3 runs 17 residues. Here the CDR3 reads CASSIANLAAPINEQFF. CDR3 coding DNA: TGTGCCAGCAGCATCGCAAACCTAGCTGCCCCTATCAATGAGCAGTTCTTC.

Ten or more counts support this clonotype. CDR3 nucleotide sequence: TGTGCCACGGCTACCGGGACAGGGGAGAGGTACGAGCAGTACGTC. It codes for CATATGTGERYEQYV. The chain carries TRBV10-3 and TRBJ2-7; 10 nucleotides agree with TRBD1. The CDR3 runs 15 residues. The junction had 13 bases not matched to a gene; V was cut back by 10 bases and J by 4 bases. Germline V gives CDR1 ENHRY, CDR2 SYGVKD.

Only a few counts were recorded for this clonotype. For the CDR3, the DNA is TGTGCCAGCAGCTTATTCAGGGGATCCGGGGAGCTGTTTTTT. Translating gives CASSLFRGSGELFF. The chain recombines TRBV11-2 with TRBJ2-2, with TRBD1 as a possible D gene (6 bases). This CDR3 region has 14 residues. Trimming took 2 bases from V and 6 from J, leaving 10 bases between them. Germline loops: CDR1 SGHAT, CDR2 FQNNGV.

In this sample, this clonotype turned up a few times. This chain joins TRBV5-1 and TRBJ1-4; no reliable D call. Per the germline V gene, CDR1 is SGHRS and CDR2 is YFSETQ. Trimming took 4 bases from V and 0 from J, leaving 7 bases between them. The CDR3 is made up of 14 amino acids. CDR3 DNA: TGCGCCAGCAGCAACGGGGCAACTAATGAAAAACTGTTTTTT. Translation: CASSNGATNEKLFF.

This clonotype was counted ten times or more. The rearrangement links TRBV4-3 to TRBJ1-4; 7 positions agree with TRBD1. Trimming removed 1 base from V and 4 bases from J; junction bases left unmatched: 6. Germline V gene lookup returns CDR1 LGHNA and CDR2 YSLEER. The CDR3 contains 16 residues. The CDR3 here is CASSQAGTADNEKLFF. The CDR3 nucleotides read TGCGCCAGCAGCCAAGCGGGGACAGCCGATAATGAAAAACTGTTTTTT.

The rearrangement joins TRBV11-2 to TRBJ2-5; TRBD2 agrees at 7 bases. Germline-derived CDR1 and CDR2 are SGHAT and FQNNGV. The trim removed 2 bases at V and 4 bases at J, leaving 16 bases unmatched. CDR3 length equals 18 residues. CDR3 DNA: TGTGCCAGCAGCTTACCATCCGGCTTAGGGAGGGTGGGAGAGACCCAGTACTTC. It translates to CASSLPSGLGRVGETQYF. The variable domain in full, completed from reference TRBV11-2 and TRBJ2-5, reads EAGVAQSPRYKIIEKRQSVAFWCNPISGHATLYWYQQILGQGPKLLIQFQNNGVVDDSQLPKDRFSAERLKGVDSTLKIQPAKLEDSAVYLCASSLPSGLGRVGETQYFGPGTRLLVL.

This clonotype was counted many times. J is TRBJ2-2 and V is TRBV15, with TRBD2 matching 7 bases. J lost 6 bases, V lost 8 bases, and 12 bases had no gene match. This CDR3 has 15 residues. CDR1 is LNHNV, CDR2 YYDKDF, per germline (reference sequence). This CDR3 reads CATHTGGRDAGELFF. CDR3 DNA: TGTGCCACCCATACGGGGGGTCGCGACGCCGGGGAGCTGTTTTTT.

This clonotype was counted once. The chain employs TRBV6-1 and TRBJ2-1; D is unresolved. Trimming removed 4 bases from V and 6 bases from J, with 19 bases in between. This CDR3 is 16 amino acids long. Looked up from germline, CDR1 is MNHNS and CDR2 is SASEGT. CDR3: CASSGPRVKIPNEQFF. The CDR3 DNA follows: TGTGCCAGCAGTGGCCCCCGGGTCAAAATTCCCAATGAGCAGTTCTTC.

This clonotype turned up a few times. This chain's CDR3 is CASRGFGGGLSLNTEAFF. In DNA form, the CDR3 reads TGTGCCAGCAGGGGGTTTGGGGGAGGACTTTCCCTAAACACTGAAGCTTTCTTT. This rearrangement joins TRBV21-1 to TRBJ1-1. TRBV21-1 is a known pseudogene. This CDR3 is built from 18 residues.